The entry that follows covers one TCR beta chain sequence. Its specificity is not known. With 4 bases removed from V and 3 bases from J, the gap between germline ends came to 13 bases. Germline V lookup: CDR1 SGHTA, CDR2 FQGNSA. CDR3 length: 14 amino acids. The sample comes from a study of response to subunit inactivated influenza vaccine. Each CDR3 protein gets one entry after TCRdb re-called the RT-PCR reads with MiXCR. This sample carries under 200,000 distinct CDR3 sequences, around 10% of them seen once, and the ten largest clones take roughly 33%. Overall study results and limits: A suggestion made by the authors is that each seasonal influenza vaccination recruits few new T cells.

The sample in question was CD8+ T cells sorted from PBMCs, obtained around 2 years after vaccination. The receptor's source is a man between 50 and 75 years old who received an inactivated influenza vaccine. V and J are TRBV7-2 and TRBJ2-7; the D gene could be TRBD1 or TRBD2 (5 bases each). CDR3 nucleotide sequence: TGTGCCAGCAGCTCCGGGACCCTCCTCTACGAGCAGTACTTC. Its translation is CASSSGTLLYEQYF. The entire variable domain, with the rest obtained from reference TRBV7-2 and TRBJ2-7, is as follows: GAGVSQSPSNKVTEKGKDVELRCDPISGHTALYWYRQSLGQGLEFLIYFQGNSAPDKSGLPSDRFSAERTGGSVSTLTIQRTQQEDSAVYLCASSSGTLLYEQYFGPGTRLTVT.